These 7 T cell receptor beta chains originate from one sample sequenced in a study of beta chain features in type 1 diabetes. Overall study results and limits: Shortening that was moderate but significant affected the TCRB CDR3s of Type 1 diabetes patients in all four CD4+ subsets.

Their antigens remain unidentified. cDNA synthesis used the whole RNA isolate, giving expressed TCRB sequences. Profiled with immunoSEQ multiplex PCR; TCRdb holds only in-frame clones, not every one. The sample has approximately 730,000 clones; 13% are singletons. What was sequenced was naive CD4+ T cells from blood. Every receptor here comes from a man younger than 30 with type 1 diabetes.

Only a few counts were recorded for this clone. J is TRBJ2-3 and V is TRBV7-8; D gene uncertain. The CDR3 has 13 residues. The germline gives CDR1 SGHVS, CDR2 FQNEAQ. Trimming stripped 3 bases from V and 6 bases from J, with 10 bases between. The CDR3 DNA is TGTGCCAGCAGCTTTACGCAGTCCGATACGCAGTATTTT. Protein sequence: CASSFTQSDTQYF. The whole variable domain, filled in from reference TRBV7-8 and TRBJ2-3, reads GAGVSQSPRYKVAKRGQDVALRCDPISGHVSLFWYQQALGQGPEFLTYFQNEAQLDKSGLPSDRFFAERPEGSVSTLKIQRTQQEDSAVYLCASSFTQSDTQYFGPGTRLTVL.

In this sample, this clone turned up a few times. The rearrangement joins TRBV7-9 to TRBJ1-2, with D possibly TRBD1 on 5 matching bases. CDR1 is SEHNR, CDR2 FQNEAQ, per germline (reference sequence). CDR3 length: 13 amino acids. CDR3 in amino acids: CAILPGGYYGYTF. CDR3 coding DNA: TGTGCAATTTTGCCCGGGGGGTACTATGGCTACACCTTC.

This clone was observed a single time. The chain employs TRBV7-7 and TRBJ2-1; TRBD2 agrees at 7 bases. Germline V lookup: CDR1 SSHAT, CDR2 FNYEAQ (reference sequence). The CDR3 runs to 14 residues. The DNA of the CDR3 is TGTGCTACCTCGGGAGGTTCGGCATACAATGAGCAGTTCTTC. Translating gives CATSGGSAYNEQFF.

This clone was detected only a few times. The gene calls are TRBV29-1 and TRBJ2-6, with D unclear. The CDR3 has 12 residues. Per the germline V gene, CDR1 is SQVTM and CDR2 is ANQGSEA. The ends were cut back, 4 bases at V and 0 bases at J, with 1 base in the middle. The CDR3: CSVVSGANVLTF. The CDR3 DNA reads as TGCAGCGTTGTCTCTGGGGCCAACGTCCTGACTTTC.

This clone has just a few counts. The chain uses TRBV9 and TRBJ2-1; D gene unclear. This CDR3 has 11 residues. The V end lost 4 bases, the J end lost 5 bases, and 4 bases lay between the germline ends. Germline CDR1 reads SGDLS; CDR2 reads YYNGEE. For the CDR3, the DNA is TGTGCCAGCAGCCCCCACAATGAGCAGTTCTTC. Translation: CASSPHNEQFF.

Only a few counts were recorded for this clone. This chain joins TRBV6-6 and TRBJ1-3; no clear D gene. This CDR3 has 15 amino acids. V was cut by 0 bases and J by 0 bases, with 6 bases left in between. Germline-derived CDR1 and CDR2 are MNHNY and SVGAGI (reference sequence). The CDR3 DNA is TGTGCCAGCAGTTACTCGGCAGGCTCTGGAAACACCATATATTTT. It yields the protein CASSYSAGSGNTIYF.

This clone was observed a handful of times. The chain recombines TRBV28 with TRBJ1-2; possible D gene TRBD1, 5 bases. This CDR3 comprises 13 residues. The ends were cut back, 5 bases at V and 6 bases at J, with 13 bases in the middle. Per the germline V gene, CDR1 is MDHEN and CDR2 is SYDVKM. CDR3 loop: CASSQGGSHGYTF. The CDR3 nucleotides read TGTGCCAGCAGTCAGGGCGGCAGCCATGGCTACACCTTC.